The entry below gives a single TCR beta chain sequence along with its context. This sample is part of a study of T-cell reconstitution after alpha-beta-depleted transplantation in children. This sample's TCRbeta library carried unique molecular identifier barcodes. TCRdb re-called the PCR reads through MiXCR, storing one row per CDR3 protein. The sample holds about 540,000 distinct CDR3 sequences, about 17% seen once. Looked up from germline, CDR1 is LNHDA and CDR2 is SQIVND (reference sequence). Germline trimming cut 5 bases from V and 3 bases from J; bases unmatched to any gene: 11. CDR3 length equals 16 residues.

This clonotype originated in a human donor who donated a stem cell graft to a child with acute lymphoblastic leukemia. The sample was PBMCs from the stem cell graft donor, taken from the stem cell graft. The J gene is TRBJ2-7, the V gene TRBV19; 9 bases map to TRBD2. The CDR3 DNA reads TGTGCCAGTAGTCGACTAGCGGATATCTTTATCTACGAGCAGTACTTC. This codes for CASSRLADIFIYEQYF.